This T cell receptor beta chain was identified during a study of a mutant IDH1 vaccine in newly diagnosed glioma (dated by TCRdb to the early 2020s). About the full investigation: Of the approximately 33 patients who were treated, about 62% were male and 37.5% were female, and the mean age was around 40 years. Peripheral blood samples were drawn at six visits, namely V03 (baseline), V05, V07, V10, V12 and V13. Before enrollment, most patients had been given radiochemotherapy with temozolomide as standard therapy, while the rest had received either radiotherapy alone or temozolomide alone. For exploratory analyses, 25 treated patients had longitudinal TCRB deep sequencing done wherever samples were available. Study-wide findings and limitations: Pseudoprogression appeared unrelated to alterations in the top peripheral T cell clonotypes detected by TCRB sequencing. Immune responses induced by the vaccine were seen in 90% to 95% of patients across multiple MHC alleles. According to the authors, sample limitations meant that analyses of patient blood samples could not be reproduced. Availability determined which PBMC samples were chosen for TCRB deep sequencing.

The method behind the library was the immunoSEQ multiplex PCR assay. Following the manufacturer's protocol, the hsTCRB Kit was used to amplify rearranged TCR beta chain sequences. Sequencing of TCRB libraries was carried out on an Illumina MiSeq. In the original analysis: The kit vendor's proprietary platform handled demultiplexing, trimming and gene mapping. TCRdb took over this immuneACCESS table, retaining in-frame rearrangements with V and J assigned. Such tables are incomplete; in checked studies, under half of the missing clones stem from an unresolved V gene, and the remainder is unexplained. V and J calls and clone size come straight from that table; D and trimming were deduced from the DNA. The sample has tens of thousands of clones on record, less than 90% of them singletons. Of the sample, 4% to 5.5% falls within the top ten clones. Turning to this clone: The clone's antigen remains unknown. Within one base of it there is no much larger clone, and no base qualities were kept.

The germline V gene specifies SGHTA as CDR1 and FQGNSA as CDR2. The germline V end is reduced by 5 bases and the J end by 5 bases; junction bases left unmatched: 12. The CDR3 contains 16 residues, cysteine and phenylalanine counted. Only the CDR3 DNA stays, 48 bases, in frame from base 1. The meaning of the sample's time point label: baseline, week 1 (first vaccination visit). The sample's treatment or condition label, decoded: pre-vaccination baseline after standard-of-care therapy. Newly diagnosed WHO grade 3 or 4 IDH1-mutant astrocytomas showing loss of nuclear ATRX were present in the donors. The samples were drawn from NOA16, a multicentre, single-arm, open-label phase I trial in Germany that tested a mutant IDH1 peptide vaccine in humans for the first time. For immunogenicity testing, the blood drawn at visit V03 was used as the baseline sample. The DNeasy Blood and Tissue Kit was used to extract genomic DNA from EDTA blood for TCRB sequencing.

The source was PBMCs, collected from a glioma patient treated with radiotherapy, temozolomide or both. The V gene is TRBV7-2 and the J gene is TRBJ2-5; TRBD2 aligns with 9 central bases. The source of this sequence is a woman aged 40 to 49 with glioma. The encoded CDR3 is CASSARLAVARETQYF. The nucleotide sequence is given as TGTGCCAGCAGCGCCCGACTAGCGGTGGCGAGGGAGACCCAGTACTTC.